Below, 20 T cell receptor beta chains from the same sample are listed, as sequenced in a study of control samples from healthy donors and cancer patients (dated by TCRdb to about 2020). The library was obtained by the immunoSEQ multiplex PCR assay. TCRdb holds this immuneACCESS table with in-frame rearrangements only. Some clones are missing; in checked studies, unresolved V genes explain under half, and the rest has no known cause. The sample table lists 35,000 to 55,000 clones, more than 65% of them with a count of one. Jointly, the top ten make up approximately 17% of the sample. The sample consisted of formalin-fixed, paraffin-embedded tissue. These receptors originate from a male donor with melanoma.

The V gene is TRBV7-9, the J gene TRBJ1-4; TRBD1 matches at 12 bases. CDR1 is SEHNR, CDR2 FQNEAQ, per germline (reference sequence). V was clipped by 1 base and J by 8 bases; unmatched bases: 5. The CDR3 is 16 amino acids. The DNA for the CDR3 is TGTGCCAGCAGCTTAGGGGACAGGGGGCCGAGAGAAAAACTGTTTTTT. Residues: CASSLGDRGPREKLFF.

The chain uses TRBV3-1 (or the pseudogene TRBV3-2) and TRBJ2-1, with a tentative D call TRBD2 (6 bases). Deletions cut 4 bases from V and 8 bases from J, with 21 bases between. CDR3 size: 16 residues. Germline CDR1 reads LGHDT; CDR2 reads YNNKEL (reference sequence). The CDR3 loop reads CASSPSWWGDRHEQFF. Here the CDR3 DNA reads TGTGCCAGCAGCCCCTCGTGGTGGGGGGATAGGCATGAGCAGTTCTTC.

The chain joins TRBV18 to TRBJ2-4, with 12 bases that match TRBD2. V lost 5 bases and J lost 5; bases outside the gene matches: 4. This CDR3 contains 15 residues. CDR1 is KGHSH, CDR2 LQKENI, per germline. For the CDR3, the DNA is TGTGCCAGCTCAAGGACTAGCGGGAAGGAAAACATTCAGTACTTC. Residues: CASSRTSGKENIQYF.

On this clone: A junction boundary mismatches the germline segment, possibly from a read error. Other DNA sequences in this sample translate to the same CDR3. The CDR3 region has the DNA TGCGCCAGCAGCCAAGCCAGGGGGCTCGGGAACTATGGCTACACCTTT. Translation: CASSQARGLGNYGYTF. The chain uses TRBV4-1 and TRBJ1-2; 8 nucleotides align to TRBD1. This CDR3 comprises 16 residues. Per germline, CDR1 MGHRA and CDR2 YSYEKL.

This chain links TRBV25-1 with TRBJ2-4; 7 bases map to TRBD2. Unmatched junction bases numbered 7, after V lost 3 bases and J lost 2 bases. Germline assignment: CDR1 MGHDK and CDR2 SYGVNS. This CDR3 is built from 16 residues. CDR3 in DNA: TGTGCCAGCAGTGATCCAGGGAGGGGATCCAAAAACATTCAGTACTTC. Amino acid sequence: CASSDPGRGSKNIQYF.

The gene calls are TRBV10-1 and TRBJ1-1; no definite D call. V lost 5 bases and J 0 bases, leaving 10 bases between the germline ends. CDR1 and CDR2 from the germline V gene are WNHNN and SYGVQD (reference sequence). The CDR3 contains 14 residues. This CDR3 is CASSNGVLNTEAFF. Here the CDR3 DNA reads TGCGCCAGCAGTAACGGGGTCCTGAACACTGAAGCTTTCTTT.

This chain connects TRBV29-1 to TRBJ1-1, with D perhaps matching TRBD1 (6 bases). V was pared by 8 bases and J by 1 base, with 14 bases between. Germline CDR1 is SQVTM and CDR2 is ANQGSEA. The CDR3 totals 13 residues. CDR3 in DNA: TGCAGCTCCCGAGGGGGATCGAACACTGAAGCTTTCTTT. It translates to CSSRGGSNTEAFF.

The chain is built from TRBV5-1 and TRBJ2-1, with no clear D. V shed 4 bases and J shed 0 bases, with 8 bases lying between them. Germline-derived CDR1 and CDR2 are SGHRS and YFSETQ. This CDR3 has 14 amino acids. CDR3 loop: CASSPQSSYNEQFF. Here the CDR3 DNA reads TGCGCCAGCAGCCCGCAGAGCTCCTACAATGAGCAGTTCTTC.

The CDR3 bases are TGTGCCAGCAGCCAAGGAGGGTTGGTGAAGGAGCAGTTCTTC. Protein sequence: CASSQGGLVKEQFF. The chain combines TRBV3-1 (or the pseudogene TRBV3-2) with TRBJ2-1, with D perhaps TRBD2 (5 bases). Between the trimmed V and J ends, which lost 1 base and 10 bases, there was a span of 14 bases. This CDR3 region has 14 residues. Germline V gene lookup returns CDR1 LGHDT and CDR2 YNNKEL (reference sequence).

This clone was recorded only once. The chain carries TRBV11-2 and TRBJ2-1; D not resolved. With 5 bases removed from V and 6 bases from J, the gap between germline ends came to 17 bases. The CDR3 runs to 15 residues. CDR1 SGHAT and CDR2 FQNNGV come from the germline V gene. The chain's CDR3 is CASSPHPGSLNEQFF. The DNA of the CDR3 is TGTGCCAGCAGCCCCCACCCCGGCAGTCTCAATGAGCAGTTCTTC. The entire variable domain, with the rest obtained from reference TRBV11-2 and TRBJ2-1, is as follows: EAGVAQSPRYKIIEKRQSVAFWCNPISGHATLYWYQQILGQGPKLLIQFQNNGVVDDSQLPKDRFSAERLKGVDSTLKIQPAKLEDSAVYLCASSPHPGSLNEQFFGPGTRLTVL.

J is TRBJ2-7 and V is TRBV6-1, with 7 nucleotides matching TRBD2. The CDR3 extends over 16 amino acids. The V gene's germline CDR1 is MNHNS and CDR2 SASEGT. J gave up 1 base and V 4 bases, and 10 bases lay outside the gene matches. The CDR3 nucleotides are TGTGCCAGCAGTGGTCAGAGTAGCGGGCATTCCTACGAGCAGTACTTC. Translating gives CASSGQSSGHSYEQYF.

V gene TRBV7-2 combines with J gene TRBJ2-3; TRBD2 aligns across 7 bases. Looked up from germline, CDR1 is SGHTA and CDR2 is FQGNSA. Trimming removed 5 bases from V and 3 bases from J; junction bases left unmatched: 5. CDR3 length: 14 amino acids. DNA of the CDR3: TGTGCCAGCAGCGCAGCGGGACTAACAGATACGCAGTATTTT. It yields the protein CASSAAGLTDTQYF. Together with reference TRBV7-2 and TRBJ2-3, the CDR3 gives the full variable domain: GAGVSQSPSNKVTEKGKDVELRCDPISGHTALYWYRQSLGQGLEFLIYFQGNSAPDKSGLPSDRFSAERTGGSVSTLTIQRTQQEDSAVYLCASSAAGLTDTQYFGPGTRLTVL.

V usage is TRBV6-2 or TRBV6-3 and J usage is TRBJ1-4; TRBD1 is a possible D gene (5 bases). This CDR3 has 14 amino acids. The V gene's germline CDR1 is MNHEY and CDR2 SVGEGT. Trimming left V 2 bases short and J 11 bases short, with 15 bases between. CDR3 coding DNA: TGTGCCAGCAGTTACGACAGCTCCGGCGGGAAACTGTTTTTT. Translating it yields CASSYDSSGGKLFF.

The V gene is TRBV7-6, the J gene TRBJ2-3; weak D call: TRBD2 (6 bases). Germline V gives CDR1 SGHVS, CDR2 FNYEAQ. This CDR3 is built from 15 residues. The ends were cut back, 0 bases at V and 4 bases at J, with 11 bases in the middle. The CDR3 region has the DNA TGTGCCAGCAGCTTAGCGCTAGGGGAGGCAGATACGCAGTATTTT. As protein: CASSLALGEADTQYF. The variable domain in full, completed from reference TRBV7-6 and TRBJ2-3, reads GAGVSQSPRYKVTKRGQDVALRCDPISGHVSLYWYRQALGQGPEFLTYFNYEAQQDKSGLPNDRFSAERPEGSISTLTIQRTEQRDSAMYRCASSLALGEADTQYFGPGTRLTVL.

The V call is TRBV28, the J call TRBJ2-7; 8 nucleotides agree with TRBD1. The CDR3 loop spans 13 amino acids. The V gene's germline CDR1 is MDHEN and CDR2 SYDVKM. V lost 7 bases, J lost 1 base, and 3 bases stayed unmatched. CDR3 bases: TGTGCCAGCAAAGACAGGGGATCCTACGAGCAGTACTTC. It translates to CASKDRGSYEQYF.

The V call is TRBV2, the J call TRBJ2-5, with 10 bases matching TRBD1. The germline CDR1 and CDR2 sequences are SNHLY and FYNNEI. CDR3 length: 15 amino acids. With V trimmed by 6 bases and J by 4 bases, 8 bases remained unmatched. As DNA, the CDR3 is TGTGCCAGCAGCCTAACCGGGACAGGGGCAGAGACCCAGTACTTC. Translated, it gives CASSLTGTGAETQYF.

CDR3 sequence reads: CASSYALADNEQYF. For the CDR3, the DNA is TGTGCCAGCAGTTATGCGCTAGCCGATAACGAGCAGTACTTC. The chain uses TRBV6-5 and TRBJ2-7; a possible D gene is TRBD2 (5 bases). The CDR3 is made up of 14 amino acids. The germline CDR1 and CDR2 sequences are MNHEY and SVGAGI. With 3 bases removed from V and 5 bases from J, the gap between germline ends came to 14 bases.

This clone was seen a single time. The chain has TRBV3-1 (or the pseudogene TRBV3-2) and TRBJ2-5; D is possibly TRBD2 (5 bases). Germline V gene sequence: CDR1 LGHDT, CDR2 YNNKEL (reference sequence). CDR3 length equals 14 residues. The ends were cut back, 4 bases at V and 1 base at J, with 10 bases in the middle. The CDR3 spells CASSPHGGQETQYF. DNA of the CDR3: TGTGCCAGCAGCCCTCATGGAGGCCAAGAGACCCAGTACTTC.

The chain joins TRBV9 to TRBJ1-2, with D unresolved. V lost 2 bases to trimming and J lost 0 bases, with 5 bases between them. CDR3 length equals 13 residues. Per the germline V gene, CDR1 is SGDLS and CDR2 is YYNGEE. The CDR3, as DNA: TGTGCCAGCAGCGTTAGTCCTAACTATGGCTACACCTTC. Protein product: CASSVSPNYGYTF.

This sequence joins TRBV5-4 and TRBJ2-3, with a possible D match to TRBD2 (6 bases). The germline V and J ends were trimmed by 3 bases and 0 bases, with 14 bases remaining between them. The CDR3 runs to 16 residues. Germline V gives CDR1 SGHNT, CDR2 YYREEE (reference sequence). The CDR3 coding sequence is TGTGCCAGCAGCTCTGGGACTTCTCTTAGCACAGATACGCAGTATTTT. It encodes CASSSGTSLSTDTQYF.